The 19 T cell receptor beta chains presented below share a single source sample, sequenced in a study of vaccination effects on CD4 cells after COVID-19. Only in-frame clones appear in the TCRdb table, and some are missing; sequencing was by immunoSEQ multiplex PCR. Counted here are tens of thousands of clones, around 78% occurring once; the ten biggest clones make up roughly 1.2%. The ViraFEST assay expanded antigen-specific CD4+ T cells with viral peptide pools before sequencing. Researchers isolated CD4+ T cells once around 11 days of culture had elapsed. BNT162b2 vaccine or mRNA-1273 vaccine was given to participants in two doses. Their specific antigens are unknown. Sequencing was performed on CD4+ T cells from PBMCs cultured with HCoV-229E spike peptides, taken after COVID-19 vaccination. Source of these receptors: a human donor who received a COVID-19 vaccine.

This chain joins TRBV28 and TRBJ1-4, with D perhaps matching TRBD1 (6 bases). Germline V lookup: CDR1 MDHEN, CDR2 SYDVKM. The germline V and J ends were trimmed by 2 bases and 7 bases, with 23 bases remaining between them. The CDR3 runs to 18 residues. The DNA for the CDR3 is TGTGCCAGCAGTTTACCCTCGGGCGGGGGCGCTTTAGGTGAAAAACTGTTTTTT. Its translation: CASSLPSGGGALGEKLFF. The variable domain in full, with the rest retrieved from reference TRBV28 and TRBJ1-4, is DVKVTQSSRYLVKRTGEKVFLECVQDMDHENMFWYRQDPGLGLRLIYFSYDVKMKEKGDIPEGYSVSREKKERFSLILESASTNQTSMYLCASSLPSGGGALGEKLFFGSGTQLSVL.

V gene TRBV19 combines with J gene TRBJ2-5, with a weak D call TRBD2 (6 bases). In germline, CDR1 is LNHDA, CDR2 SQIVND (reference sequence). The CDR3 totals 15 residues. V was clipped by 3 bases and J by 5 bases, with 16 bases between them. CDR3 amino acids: CASSMSWRVRETQYF. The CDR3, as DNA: TGTGCCAGTAGTATGAGTTGGAGGGTTCGTGAGACCCAGTACTTC. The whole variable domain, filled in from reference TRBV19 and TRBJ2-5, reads DGGITQSPKYLFRKEGQNVTLSCEQNLNHDAMYWYRQDPGQGLRLIYYSQIVNDFQKGDIAEGYSVSREKKESFPLTVTSAQKNPTAFYLCASSMSWRVRETQYFGPGTRLLVL.

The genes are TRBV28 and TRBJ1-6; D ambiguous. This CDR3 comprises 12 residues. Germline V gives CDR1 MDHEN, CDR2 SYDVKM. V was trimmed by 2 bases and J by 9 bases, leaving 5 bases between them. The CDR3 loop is CASSLIVSPLHF. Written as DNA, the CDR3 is TGTGCCAGCAGTTTAATCGTTTCACCCCTCCACTTT.

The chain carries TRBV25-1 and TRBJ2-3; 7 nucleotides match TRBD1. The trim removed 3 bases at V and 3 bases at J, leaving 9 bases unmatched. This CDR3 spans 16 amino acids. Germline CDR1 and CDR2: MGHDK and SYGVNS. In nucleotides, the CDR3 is TGTGCCAGCAGTGACCCCGACAGGGTCGGGACAGATACGCAGTATTTT. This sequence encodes CASSDPDRVGTDTQYF. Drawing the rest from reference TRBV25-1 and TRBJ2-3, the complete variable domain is EADIYQTPRYLVIGTGKKITLECSQTMGHDKMYWYQQDPGMELHLIHYSYGVNSTEKGDLSSESTVSRIRTEHFPLTLESARPSHTSQYLCASSDPDRVGTDTQYFGPGTRLTVL.

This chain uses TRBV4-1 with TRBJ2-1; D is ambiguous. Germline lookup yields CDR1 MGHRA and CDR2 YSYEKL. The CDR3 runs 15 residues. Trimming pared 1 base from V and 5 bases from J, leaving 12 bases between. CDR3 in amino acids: CASSQAGRKNNEQFF. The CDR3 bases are TGCGCCAGCAGCCAAGCCGGCCGGAAAAACAATGAGCAGTTCTTC.

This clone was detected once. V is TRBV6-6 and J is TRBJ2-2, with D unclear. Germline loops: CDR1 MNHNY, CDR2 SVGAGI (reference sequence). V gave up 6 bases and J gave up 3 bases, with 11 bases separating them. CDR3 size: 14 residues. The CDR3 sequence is CASRPGRDTGELFF. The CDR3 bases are TGTGCCAGCAGACCCGGAAGAGACACCGGGGAGCTGTTTTTT.

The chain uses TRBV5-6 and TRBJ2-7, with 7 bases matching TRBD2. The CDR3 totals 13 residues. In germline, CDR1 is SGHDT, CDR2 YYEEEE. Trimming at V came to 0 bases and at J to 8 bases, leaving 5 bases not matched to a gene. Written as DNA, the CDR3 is TGTGCCAGCAGCTTGGAGGCTAGCGGAAAGCAGTACGTC. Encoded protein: CASSLEASGKQYV.

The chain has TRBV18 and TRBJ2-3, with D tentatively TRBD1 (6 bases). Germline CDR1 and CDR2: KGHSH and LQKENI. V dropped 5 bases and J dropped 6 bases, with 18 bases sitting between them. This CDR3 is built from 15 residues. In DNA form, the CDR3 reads TGTGCCAGCTCAGAGTTGACAGGCGGCGGGGATACGCAGTATTTT. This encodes CASSELTGGGDTQYF.

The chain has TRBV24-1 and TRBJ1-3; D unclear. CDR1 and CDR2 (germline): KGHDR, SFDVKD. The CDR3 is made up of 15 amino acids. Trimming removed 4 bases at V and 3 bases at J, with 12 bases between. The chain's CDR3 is CATSDRTENGNTIYF. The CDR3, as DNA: TGTGCCACCAGTGACCGAACAGAGAATGGAAACACCATATATTTT.

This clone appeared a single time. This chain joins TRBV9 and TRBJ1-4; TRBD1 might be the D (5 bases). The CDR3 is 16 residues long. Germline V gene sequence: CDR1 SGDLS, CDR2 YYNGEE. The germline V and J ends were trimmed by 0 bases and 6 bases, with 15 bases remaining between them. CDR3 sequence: CASSVGDRLRDEKLFF. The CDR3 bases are TGTGCCAGCAGCGTAGGGGACCGACTACGGGATGAAAAACTGTTTTTT.

This CDR3 is CASRGAGGLTDTQYF. CDR3 DNA sequence: TGCGCCAGCAGAGGGGCTGGGGGCTTGACAGATACGCAGTATTTT. The chain uses TRBV5-1 and TRBJ2-3; TRBD1 is a possible D gene (6 bases). CDR1 SGHRS and CDR2 YFSETQ come from the germline V gene. Between the trimmed V and J ends, which lost 5 bases and 3 bases, there was a span of 16 bases. The CDR3 has 15 amino acids.

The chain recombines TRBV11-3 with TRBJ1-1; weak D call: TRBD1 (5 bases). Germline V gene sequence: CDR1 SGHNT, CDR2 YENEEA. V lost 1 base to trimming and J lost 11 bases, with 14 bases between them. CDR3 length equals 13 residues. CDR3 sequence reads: CASSLGPLGVAFF. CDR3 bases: TGTGCCAGCAGCTTAGGCCCCCTGGGGGTCGCTTTCTTT. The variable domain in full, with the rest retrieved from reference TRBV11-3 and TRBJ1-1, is EAGVVQSPRYKIIEKKQPVAFWCNPISGHNTLYWYLQNLGQGPELLIRYENEEAVDDSQLPKDRFSAERLKGVDSTLKIQPAELGDSAVYLCASSLGPLGVAFFGQGTRLTVV.

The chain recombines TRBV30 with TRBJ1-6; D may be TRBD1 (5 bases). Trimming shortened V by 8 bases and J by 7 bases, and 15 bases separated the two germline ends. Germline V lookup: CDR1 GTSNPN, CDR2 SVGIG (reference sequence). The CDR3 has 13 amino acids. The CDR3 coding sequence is TGTGCCCTTAGTGGGACTGCGAATTCACCCCTCCACTTT. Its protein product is CALSGTANSPLHF.

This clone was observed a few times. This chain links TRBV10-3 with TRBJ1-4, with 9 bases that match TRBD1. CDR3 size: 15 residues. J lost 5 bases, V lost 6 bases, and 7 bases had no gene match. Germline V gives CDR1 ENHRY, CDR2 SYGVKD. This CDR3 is CAIRATGTGNEKLFF. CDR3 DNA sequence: TGTGCCATCAGGGCCACCGGGACAGGGAATGAAAAACTGTTTTTT.

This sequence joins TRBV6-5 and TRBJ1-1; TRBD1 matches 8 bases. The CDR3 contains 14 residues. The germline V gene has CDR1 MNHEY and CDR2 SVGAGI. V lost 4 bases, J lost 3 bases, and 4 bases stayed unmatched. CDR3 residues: CASSSLQGDTEAFF. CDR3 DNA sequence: TGTGCCAGCAGTTCCTTACAGGGGGACACTGAAGCTTTCTTT.

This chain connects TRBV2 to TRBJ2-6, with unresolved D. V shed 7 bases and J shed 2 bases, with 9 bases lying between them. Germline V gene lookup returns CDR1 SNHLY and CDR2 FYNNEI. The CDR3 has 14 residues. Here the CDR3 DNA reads TGTGCCAGCAAGGGTTTCGCTGGGGCCAACGTCCTGACTTTC. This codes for CASKGFAGANVLTF.

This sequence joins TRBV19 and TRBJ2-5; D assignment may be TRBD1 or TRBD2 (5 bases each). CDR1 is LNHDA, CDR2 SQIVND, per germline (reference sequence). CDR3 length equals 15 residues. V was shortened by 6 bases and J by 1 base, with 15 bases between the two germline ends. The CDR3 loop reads CASRVREGTQETQYF. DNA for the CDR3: TGTGCCAGTAGGGTGCGTGAGGGGACCCAAGAGACCCAGTACTTC.

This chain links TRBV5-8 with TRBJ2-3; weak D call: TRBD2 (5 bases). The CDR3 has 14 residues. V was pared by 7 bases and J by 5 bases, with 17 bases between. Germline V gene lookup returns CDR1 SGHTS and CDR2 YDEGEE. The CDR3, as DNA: TGTGCCAGCCCTGACCTAACCGGGGAAGATACGCAGTATTTT. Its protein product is CASPDLTGEDTQYF.

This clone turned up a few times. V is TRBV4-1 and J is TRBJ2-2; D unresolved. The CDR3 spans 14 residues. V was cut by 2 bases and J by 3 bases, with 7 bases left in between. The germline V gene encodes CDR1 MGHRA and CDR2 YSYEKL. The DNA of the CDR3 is TGCGCCAGCAGCCAACTGACATACACCGGGGAGCTGTTTTTT. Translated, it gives CASSQLTYTGELFF.